This T cell receptor (beta chain) was recovered during a study of human T cells and chemical hapten exposure. The study, taken as a whole, reports: Donors, who had alopecia, may show an immune response that differs from healthy people's.

Indicated time point: patch test 1, 2 weeks after DPC sensitization. Treatment indicated: therapeutic diphenylcyclopropenone sensitization with weekly scalp DPC. V shed 2 bases, J shed 5 bases, and the junction held 4 bases outside the gene matches. The CDR3 consists of 15 residues. Germline values: CDR1 SGDLS, CDR2 YYNGEE. Regarding this clonotype: No antigen is known for it.

MiXCR, run by TCRdb on the RACE reads, gives a single entry per CDR3 protein. The data show some 180,000 distinct CDR3 sequences, 20% to 25% seen once. The sequence was obtained from a woman aged 45 to 65 with alopecia areata. Some clones in this sample may be carry-over from other donors' samples. The chain joins TRBV9 to TRBJ2-2; 9 nucleotides line up with TRBD2. The specimen was whole blood, collected in connection with sensitization to the hapten diphenylcyclopropenone (DPC). CDR3 sequence: CASSVDTSGTGELFF. CDR3 nucleotide sequence: TGTGCCAGCAGCGTTGATACTAGCGGGACCGGGGAGCTGTTTTTT.